This T cell receptor beta chain stems from a study of cytomegalovirus exposure and HLA in healthy donors. Study observations and caveats: TCR beta chains numbering 164 were designated cytomegalovirus-associated. Most TCR sequences showed up rarely, but some public TCRs showed up in many donors.

CDR3 size: 14 residues. Deletions cut 0 bases from V and 10 bases from J, with 10 bases between. The germline gives CDR1 SGHVS, CDR2 FQNEAQ. Sequenced by immunoSEQ multiplex PCR; TCRdb stores in-frame clones only, minus some. This table holds over 100,000 clones, 89% found once. Regarding this clone: The antigen remains undetermined.

The receptor was isolated from a man aged 30-40 years in good health and CMV-seronegative. The chain links TRBV7-8 to TRBJ1-6; D gene unclear. Material: PBMCs. CDR3 bases: TGTGCCAGCAGCTTAGCGGCAGGAGGGTCACCCCTCCACTTT. Encoded protein: CASSLAAGGSPLHF.